This T cell receptor (beta chain) was sequenced for a study of T cell responses to AZD1222 COVID-19 vaccine. Study-wide context: Analyses pooled second doses at about 4 or about 12 weeks. Whole-study results and caveats: A mostly white British donor set with more females was recruited, and clonal diversity was possibly underestimated.

As for this clone: Antigen specificity is unknown.

Clones were sequenced by immunoSEQ multiplex PCR, and TCRdb holds only the in-frame ones, with some missing. The sample contains 150,000 to 200,000 clones, roughly 94% of which appear only once. The CDR3 contains 15 residues. The germline V and J ends were trimmed by 4 bases and 8 bases, with 18 bases remaining between them. Per the germline V gene, CDR1 is SGHDT and CDR2 is YYEEEE. The TCR was taken from an adult in good health. Sequenced material: peripheral blood, taken on day 0 of AZD1222 vaccination. V usage is TRBV5-6 and J usage is TRBJ1-4; a weak D match, TRBD1 (6 bases). CDR3 DNA sequence: TGTGCCAGCAGCAAAGGACGGTCCCAGGGGGAAAAACTGTTTTTT. This gives the protein CASSKGRSQGEKLFF.